This T cell receptor (beta chain) was documented in a study of human T cells and chemical hapten exposure. Trimming removed 0 bases from V and 5 bases from J, with 10 bases in between. The CDR3 has 14 residues. Looked up from germline, CDR1 is MGHRA and CDR2 is YSYEKL. TCRdb reprocessed the RACE reads via MiXCR and lists one record per CDR3 protein. The table records roughly 380,000 distinct CDR3 sequences, 4.5% to 6% of them present only once. Time point denoted: pre-sensitization, week 0. Treatment noted: therapeutic diphenylcyclopropenone sensitization with weekly scalp DPC. This clonotype was sampled from a woman aged 50 to 65 with alopecia areata. Some clones in this sample may be carry-over from other donors' samples. The chain recombines TRBV4-1 with TRBJ1-1; the D is unclear. The sample here was whole blood, taken in connection with sensitization to the hapten diphenylcyclopropenone (DPC). CDR3 loop: CASSQEGYGTEAFF. CDR3 nucleotide sequence: TGCGCCAGCAGCCAAGAGGGGTATGGGACTGAAGCTTTCTTT.